This entry describes one TCR beta chain. Its cognate antigen is unknown. These data come from a study of cytomegalovirus exposure and HLA in healthy donors. Regarding the study as a whole: CMV antigen specificity of three CMV-associated chains was confirmed in vitro. The study listed approximately 170 cytomegalovirus-associated TCR beta chains.

Produced via immunoSEQ multiplex PCR; TCRdb's table is partial and in-frame only. The sample has 180,000 or so clones; around nine tenths are singletons. The donors were part of the approximately 120-subject validation cohort, which stood apart from the roughly 640-subject first cohort. The sequencing input was PBMCs. The TCR comes from a woman aged 25 to 39 in good health and CMV-seronegative.

The CDR3 spells CASSLGTSGEDTQYF. CDR3 nucleotides: TGTGCCAGCAGCTTAGGGACTAGCGGGGAAGATACGCAGTATTTT. The rearrangement joins TRBV11-2 to TRBJ2-3; TRBD2 agrees at 12 bases. The ends lost 1 base at V and 5 bases at J; junction bases unmatched: 1. The germline V gene encodes CDR1 SGHAT and CDR2 FQNNGV. The CDR3 totals 15 residues. Using reference TRBV11-2 and TRBJ2-3 for the parts outside the CDR3, the full variable domain is EAGVAQSPRYKIIEKRQSVAFWCNPISGHATLYWYQQILGQGPKLLIQFQNNGVVDDSQLPKDRFSAERLKGVDSTLKIQPAKLEDSAVYLCASSLGTSGEDTQYFGPGTRLTVL.